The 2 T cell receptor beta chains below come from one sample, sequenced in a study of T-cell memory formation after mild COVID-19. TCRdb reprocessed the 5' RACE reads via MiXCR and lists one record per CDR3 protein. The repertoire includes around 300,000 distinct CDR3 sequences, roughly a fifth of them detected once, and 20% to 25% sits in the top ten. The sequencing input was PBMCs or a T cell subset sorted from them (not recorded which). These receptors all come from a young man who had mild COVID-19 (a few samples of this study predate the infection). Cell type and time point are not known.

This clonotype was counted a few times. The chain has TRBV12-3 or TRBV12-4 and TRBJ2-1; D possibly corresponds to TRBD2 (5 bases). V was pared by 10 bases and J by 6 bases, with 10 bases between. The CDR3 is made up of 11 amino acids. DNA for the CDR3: TGTGCCACCAACCGGGGCAATGAGCAGTTCTTC. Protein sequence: CATNRGNEQFF.

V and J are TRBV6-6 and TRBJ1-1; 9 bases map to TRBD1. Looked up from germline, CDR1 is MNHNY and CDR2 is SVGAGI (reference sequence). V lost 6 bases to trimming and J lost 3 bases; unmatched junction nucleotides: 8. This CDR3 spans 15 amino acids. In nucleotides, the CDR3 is TGTGCCAGCAGCTATCGGACAGGGGCATACACTGAAGCTTTCTTT. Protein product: CASSYRTGAYTEAFF.